Below, one TCR beta chain is given with its context. Its antigen is undetermined. The data were taken from a study of beta chain features in type 1 diabetes. Broader study findings: A pattern of fewer insertions and more deletions at VDJ junctions was seen in type 1 diabetes patients. For Type 1 diabetes patients, all four CD4+ subsets carried TCRB CDR3s that were moderately but significantly shorter.

Of the isolated RNA, all was reverse transcribed, and so the sequenced material was expressed TCRB transcripts. Assay: immunoSEQ multiplex PCR; the TCRdb copy retains only in-frame clones and omits some. The sample carries 200,000 to 300,000 clones, 13% to 15% recorded once. Trimming took 3 bases from V and 7 from J; bases not matched to a gene: 8. CDR1 is KGHSH, CDR2 LQKENI, per germline. The CDR3 is 16 amino acids. Averaging approximately 110 mL, one heparinised blood draw came from each individual donor. The source is a woman aged 40 to 50 in good health. The sample comprised naive CD4+ T cells from blood. The chain joins TRBV18 to TRBJ1-6, with TRBD1 matching 8 bases. The CDR3, as DNA: TGTGCCAGCTCACCTCTGGGGACAGGACAGAATTCACCCCTCCACTTT. Amino acids: CASSPLGTGQNSPLHF. Looking up the rest from reference TRBV18 and TRBJ1-6 gives the full variable domain: NAGVMQNPRHLVRRRGQEARLRCSPMKGHSHVYWYRQLPEEGLKFMVYLQKENIIDESGMPKERFSAEFPKEGPSILRIQQVVRGDSAAYFCASSPLGTGQNSPLHFGNGTRLTVT.